The source of this T cell receptor (beta chain) is a study of siplizumab effects on memory and regulatory T cells. Study findings and constraints: With siplizumab, cumulative frequency of CD4+ memory-derived alloreactive sequences dropped significantly.

Germline V gives CDR1 SGHNT, CDR2 YYREEE (reference sequence). This CDR3 has 15 residues. V was pared by 3 bases and J by 6 bases, with 16 bases between. The repertoire was sequenced with immunoSEQ multiplex PCR; TCRdb's copy has only in-frame clones and lacks some. The table includes some 100,000 clones, 94% detected once. About this clone: Its antigen is unidentified.

The sequence was obtained from a human donor in good health. The V call is TRBV5-4, the J call TRBJ2-1; D is ambiguous. The sequencing input was Tregs sorted from blood. CDR3 loop: CASSSLTRNSNEQFF. Here the CDR3 DNA reads TGTGCCAGCAGCTCGCTGACTCGAAACAGCAATGAGCAGTTCTTC.